This TCR beta chain was recorded in a study of blood T cell repertoires in COVID-19. Across the study: The study drew acute and convalescent COVID-19 samples from the United States, Italy and Spain. The analysed material was cDNA or gDNA that came from T cells, B-cell-depleted T cells, or PBMCs.

Followed longitudinally, the Seattle patients had been enrolled during active infection. This CDR3 has 13 amino acids. Per germline, CDR1 SGHNT and CDR2 YYREEE (reference sequence). Deletions cut 4 bases from V and 5 bases from J, with 10 bases between. In the source study's methods: How many nucleated cells were present was estimated from reference gene primer amplification. Produced via immunoSEQ multiplex PCR; TCRdb's table is partial and in-frame only. V and J calls and clone size are copied from that table; D and trimming were computed from the DNA. The sample holds roughly 350,000 clones, approximately 89% seen once.

Sequencing was performed on peripheral blood. The sequence derives from a woman under 40 with COVID-19, enrolled during active disease. The V and J genes are TRBV5-4 and TRBJ2-1; a possible D gene is TRBD2 (5 bases). The CDR3 protein is CASSGGLHNEQFF. For the CDR3, the DNA is TGTGCCAGCAGCGGCGGACTGCACAATGAGCAGTTCTTC.